Listed below are T cell receptor beta chains from one sample, sequenced in a study of shared clonotypes between healthy human individuals. Only in-frame clones appear in the TCRdb table, and some are missing; sequencing was by immunoSEQ multiplex PCR. The sample records 650,000 to 800,000 clones, approximately 72% being singletons. Sequencing was carried out using memory CD4+ T cells sorted from blood. Receptor source: a woman between 25 and 40 years old in good health. Each CDR3 is given with its conserved first and last residue. D genes are given only for firm matches. Clone size is given for some rows only: seen once, a few or many times, or a class if the clone is expanded.

v_call,clone_size,cdr3_length,d_call,cdr3_aa
TRBV11-2,NA,16,TRBD1,CASSLSWTGIQETQYF
TRBV5-1,NA,14,NA,CASSPGQFTDTQYF
TRBV15,NA,12,NA,CATSRDRNEQFF
TRBV5-1,NA,14,TRBD1,CASSLGDRDYEQYF
TRBV10-1,few,15,TRBD1,CASSEGTGPSTEQYF
TRBV15,NA,16,TRBD1,CATSLDRVRINTEAFF
TRBV2,NA,14,TRBD2,CASLLAATGGEQYF
TRBV5-1,NA,14,NA,CASRVNPSNTEAFF
TRBV28,NA,15,TRBD1,CASSLRTGGGYGYTF
TRBV4-1,many,15,TRBD1,CASSQDDREGYEQYF
TRBV7-9,NA,12,TRBD1,CASSLDRGPLHF
TRBV28,few,15,NA,CASIPLGSESYEQYF
TRBV2,NA,13,NA,CASAPGDKNIQYF
TRBV4-2,once,16,TRBD2,CASSQETSETYNEQFF
TRBV15,NA,18,NA,CATSRAFDSGVSNQPQHF
TRBV29-1,NA,14,TRBD2,CSAGLAGTYNEQFF
TRBV5-1,NA,14,TRBD1,CASSLGQGYNEQFF
TRBV7-9,NA,16,NA,CASNRRGAQFQETQYF
TRBV11-2,NA,15,NA,CASSLGGGRTYEQYF
TRBV30,NA,14,NA,CAWIGNGNTGELFF
TRBV6-5,NA,15,NA,CASRFSAGSYNEQFF
TRBV25-1,many,14,NA,CATQGGLIPDEQFF
TRBV2,NA,16,NA,CASRNPGTITTYEQYF
TRBV29-1,NA,12,NA,CSVTQDSYEQYF
TRBV5-1,NA,18,TRBD2,CASSGSSAGGPSQETQYF
TRBV19,many,17,TRBD2,CASSTGLAGLSTDTQYF
TRBV25-1,NA,16,TRBD1,CASSDKSGTGNQPQHF
TRBV5-4,NA,15,TRBD2,CASSLATSGRGEQFF
TRBV27,NA,13,NA,CASSFLRGEEQYF
TRBV11-1,NA,16,TRBD2,CASSPGGLATENEQFF
TRBV27,few,14,TRBD1,CASSFQGQGAKAFF
TRBV11-2,NA,13,TRBD2,CASSSGGYNEQFF
TRBV5-1,once,16,TRBD1,CASSLAQGASTDTQYF
TRBV7-2,once,15,NA,CASTPQAGFSYEQYF
TRBV28,NA,11,NA,CASSRYTEAFF
TRBV15,NA,16,TRBD1,CATSRERDSSYNEQFF
TRBV5-4,NA,16,NA,CASSQPEGLYTGELFF
TRBV7-8,NA,15,NA,CASKGGRFSTDTQYF
TRBV10-3,NA,12,NA,CAISAKGEKLFF